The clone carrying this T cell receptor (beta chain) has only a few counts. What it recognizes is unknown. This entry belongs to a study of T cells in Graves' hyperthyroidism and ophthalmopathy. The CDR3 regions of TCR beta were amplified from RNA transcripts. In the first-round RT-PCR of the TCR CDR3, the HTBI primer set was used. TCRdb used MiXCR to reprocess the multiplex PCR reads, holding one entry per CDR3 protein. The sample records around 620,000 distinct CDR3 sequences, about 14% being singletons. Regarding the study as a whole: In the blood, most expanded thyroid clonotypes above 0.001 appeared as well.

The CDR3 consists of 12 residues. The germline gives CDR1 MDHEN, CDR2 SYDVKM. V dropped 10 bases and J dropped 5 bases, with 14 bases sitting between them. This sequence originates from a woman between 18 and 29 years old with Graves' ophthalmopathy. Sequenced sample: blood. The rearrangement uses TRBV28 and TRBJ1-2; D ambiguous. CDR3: CATSGGPYGYTF. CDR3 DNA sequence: TGTGCCACATCAGGCGGCCCTTATGGCTACACCTTC.